This is a list of T cell receptor beta chains from one sample in a study of monozygotic twins with inflammatory bowel disease. TCRdb reprocessed the 5' RACE reads; each CDR3 protein has one entry and no DNA is given. Found here are a few hundred thousand distinct CDR3 sequences; the top ten clones hold about 5%. Material: blood. The receptor source for this set is a human donor with ulcerative colitis or Crohn's disease, or a healthy co-twin of an affected twin (not recorded which). Each CDR3 is given with its conserved first and last residue.

V gene	J gene	CDR3 protein
TRBV7-2	TRBJ2-3	CASSLDGTGGTDTQYF
TRBV29-1	TRBJ2-6	CSVDPGANVLTF
TRBV10-3	TRBJ2-1	CAISESVADEQFF
TRBV29-1	TRBJ1-1	CSVERGGYTEAFF
TRBV20-1	TRBJ2-6	CSAQMYSGANVLTF
TRBV28	TRBJ1-2	CASRPGRYGYTF
TRBV5-4	TRBJ1-2	CASSTDRGSPPYGYTF
TRBV9	TRBJ1-1	CASSVDLNTEAFF
TRBV6-5	TRBJ2-1	CASGETYNEQFF
TRBV7-8	TRBJ2-4	CASSLVGTGTTFYF
TRBV20-1	TRBJ1-1	CSASRELAEAFF
TRBV12-3/TRBV12-4	TRBJ2-4	CASRSSGKNIQYF
TRBV7-2	TRBJ1-5	CASSRRVGDQPQHF
TRBV4-3	TRBJ2-1	CASSPHIHGEQFF
TRBV6-2/TRBV6-3	TRBJ1-2	CASSYSITGGTGYTF
TRBV6-6	TRBJ2-3	CASSYRAETDTQYF
TRBV5-1	TRBJ2-2	CASSSLVDTGELFF
TRBV12-3/TRBV12-4	TRBJ1-3	CASSSAGKAGNTIYF
TRBV9	TRBJ1-1	CASSVTASSNTEAFF
TRBV24-1	TRBJ2-7	CATSDSGFEQYF
TRBV24-1	TRBJ2-1	CATSDSAHGRFF
TRBV12-3/TRBV12-4	TRBJ2-7	CASSRTGGSGEQYF
TRBV28	TRBJ2-1	CASRTGQGSSYNEQFF
TRBV25-1	TRBJ1-4	CASSERTGNRNEKLFF
TRBV3-1	TRBJ2-5	CASSHYTEQETQYF
TRBV5-6	TRBJ2-2	CVSSRTGRNTGELFF
TRBV24-1	TRBJ2-5	CATSDLLFGGQETQYF
TRBV6-5	TRBJ2-5	CASSYVTGVQETQYF
TRBV7-2	TRBJ2-3	CASSSLKRDSTDTQYF
TRBV20-1	TRBJ1-5	CSARKTGRGRNQPQHF
TRBV29-1	TRBJ2-7	CSVAGRGGYEQYF
TRBV10-2	TRBJ1-1	CASSGQGYTEAFF
TRBV7-2	TRBJ1-1	CASRRPRALAFF
TRBV11-3	TRBJ2-1	CASSLDRSGHPVQNEQFF
TRBV24-1	TRBJ1-5	CATSEGQDSNQPQHF
TRBV30	TRBJ2-1	CAWSLSAYNEQFF
TRBV19	TRBJ2-7	CASRERGRTYEQYF
TRBV4-2	TRBJ1-5	CASSQDSGQPQHF
TRBV24-1	TRBJ2-1	CATSTDTHNEQFF
TRBV29-1	TRBJ1-2	CSVDRTGGGYTF
TRBV7-6	TRBJ1-4	CASSLAPGRPPFTTNEKLFF
TRBV13	TRBJ1-2	CASSLEPGLGADGYTF
TRBV5-1	TRBJ2-1	CASSLDLGQGNEQFF
TRBV4-3	TRBJ2-2	CASSQNTPNTGELFF
TRBV12-3/TRBV12-4	TRBJ1-5	CASRRDRDSNQPQHF
TRBV2	TRBJ2-1	CASRFSREVGEQFF
TRBV9	TRBJ2-3	CASSTRYNTDTQYF
TRBV5-1	TRBJ2-7	CASSFPNLTGSMAEQYF
TRBV27	TRBJ2-3	CASSLAGVGRDTQYF
TRBV7-9	TRBJ1-5	CASSLDVKPQHF
TRBV5-4	TRBJ2-7	CASRGTGSYEQYF
TRBV6-2/TRBV6-3	TRBJ2-2	CASTVTGNTGELFF
TRBV7-2	TRBJ1-2	CASSQTGWDYGYTF
TRBV20-1	TRBJ2-3	CSNREGITDTQYF
TRBV5-1	TRBJ2-2	CASSLVGTGELFF
TRBV16	TRBJ2-5	CASSRTLTVDQYF
TRBV7-9	TRBJ1-5	CASSLWFGGRNQPQHF
TRBV5-5	TRBJ2-7	CASSLDPGRSYEQYF
TRBV9	TRBJ1-6	CASSETGDSPLHF